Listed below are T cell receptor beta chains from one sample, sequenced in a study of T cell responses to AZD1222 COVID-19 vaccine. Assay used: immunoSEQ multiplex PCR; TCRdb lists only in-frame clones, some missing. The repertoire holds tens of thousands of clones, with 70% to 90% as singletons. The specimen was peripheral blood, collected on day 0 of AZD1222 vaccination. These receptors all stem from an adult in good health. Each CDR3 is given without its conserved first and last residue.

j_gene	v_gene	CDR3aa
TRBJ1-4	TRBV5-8	ASSLAGSTDEKLF
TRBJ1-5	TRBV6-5	ASSPDRASNQPQH
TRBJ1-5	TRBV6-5	ASSHRDNQPQH
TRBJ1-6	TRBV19	ASSNSDPNSPLH
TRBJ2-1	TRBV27	ASRPMAGGKNNEQF
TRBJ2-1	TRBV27	ASSRGVDEQF
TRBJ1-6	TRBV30	AWRGRGRSSYNSPLH
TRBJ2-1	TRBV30	AWGRREQF
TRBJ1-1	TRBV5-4	ASSSQTGGRTEAF
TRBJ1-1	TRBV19	ASSIGGQDTEAF
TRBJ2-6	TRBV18	ASSPQVPFAEQGSGANVLT
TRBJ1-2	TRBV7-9	ASSLGIYGYT
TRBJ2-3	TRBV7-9	ASSPPGTRYTDTQY
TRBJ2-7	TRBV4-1	ASSQDSPGADRQY
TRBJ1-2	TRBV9	ASSRIQSNYGYT
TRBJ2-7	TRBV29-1	SVVAGYYEQY
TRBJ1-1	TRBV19	ASSINGVNTEAF
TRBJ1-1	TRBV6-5	ASSWISMNTEAF
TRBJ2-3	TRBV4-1	ASSQAQAGLVTDTQY
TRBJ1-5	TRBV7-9	ASSLGDSSQH
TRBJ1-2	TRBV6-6	ASSYPAGRYYGYT
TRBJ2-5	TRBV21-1	ASSKAALSRETQY